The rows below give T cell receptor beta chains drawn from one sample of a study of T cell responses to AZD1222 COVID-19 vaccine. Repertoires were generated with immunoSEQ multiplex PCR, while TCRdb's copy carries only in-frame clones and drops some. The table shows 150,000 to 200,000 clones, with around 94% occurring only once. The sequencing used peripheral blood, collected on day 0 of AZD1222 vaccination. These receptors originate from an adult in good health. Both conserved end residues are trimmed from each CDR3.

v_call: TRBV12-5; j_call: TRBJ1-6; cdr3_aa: ASGPGQGISLH
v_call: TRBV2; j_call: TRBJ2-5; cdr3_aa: ASSQGAMGETQY
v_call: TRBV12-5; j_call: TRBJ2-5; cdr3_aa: AAVVGETQY
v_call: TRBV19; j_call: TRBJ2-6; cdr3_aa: ASSIGTGSSGANVLT
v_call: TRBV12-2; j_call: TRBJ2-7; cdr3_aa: ASRLPGEAYEQY
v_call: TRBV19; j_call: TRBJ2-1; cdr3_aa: ASNRREPYNEQF
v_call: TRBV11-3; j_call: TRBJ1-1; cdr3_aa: ASSLRGSGTEAF
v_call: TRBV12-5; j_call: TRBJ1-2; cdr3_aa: ASGPGDRANYGYT
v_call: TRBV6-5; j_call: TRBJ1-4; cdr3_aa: ASSRGQGQEKLF
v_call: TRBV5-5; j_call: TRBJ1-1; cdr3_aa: ASSWPQNTEAF
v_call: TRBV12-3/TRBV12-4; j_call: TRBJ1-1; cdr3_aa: ASTPGLGAF
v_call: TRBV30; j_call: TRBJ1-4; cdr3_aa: AWSPRQGEKLF
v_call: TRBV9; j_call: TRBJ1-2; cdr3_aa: ASSVPGTGRGYT
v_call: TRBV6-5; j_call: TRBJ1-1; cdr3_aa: ASRPGQGMNTEAF
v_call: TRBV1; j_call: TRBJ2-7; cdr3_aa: TRGLPLNEQY
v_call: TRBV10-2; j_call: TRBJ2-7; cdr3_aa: ASSESAGKIYEQY
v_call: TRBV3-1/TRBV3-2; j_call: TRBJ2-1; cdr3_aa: ASSPRGLVAGDKDEQF
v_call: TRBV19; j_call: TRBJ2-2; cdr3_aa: ASRTGQGNTGELF
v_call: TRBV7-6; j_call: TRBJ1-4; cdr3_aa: ASSRGTAGDHEKLF
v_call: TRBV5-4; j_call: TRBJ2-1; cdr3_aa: ASSTGTSNYNEQF
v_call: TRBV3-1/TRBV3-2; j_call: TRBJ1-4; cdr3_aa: ASSPSGRLVGEKLF
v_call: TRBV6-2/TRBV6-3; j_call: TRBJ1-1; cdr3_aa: ASSYGGEGTEAF
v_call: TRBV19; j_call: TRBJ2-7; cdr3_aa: ASSISGGSLSYEQY
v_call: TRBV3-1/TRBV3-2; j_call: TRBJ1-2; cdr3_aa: ASSHSGTGYGYT
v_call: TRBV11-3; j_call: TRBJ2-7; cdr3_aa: ASSLESHEQY
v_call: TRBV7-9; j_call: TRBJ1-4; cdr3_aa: ASSSNTGATNEKLF
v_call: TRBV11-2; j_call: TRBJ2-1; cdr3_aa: ASSTPPYSGSRPYNEQF
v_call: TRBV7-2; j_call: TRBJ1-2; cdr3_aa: ASSPDPTGLYGYT
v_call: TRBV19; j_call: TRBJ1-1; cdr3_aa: ASSIRMNTEAF
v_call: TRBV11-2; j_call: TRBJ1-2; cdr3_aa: ASSHGGAGYGYT
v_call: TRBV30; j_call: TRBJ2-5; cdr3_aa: AWSLNMGETQY